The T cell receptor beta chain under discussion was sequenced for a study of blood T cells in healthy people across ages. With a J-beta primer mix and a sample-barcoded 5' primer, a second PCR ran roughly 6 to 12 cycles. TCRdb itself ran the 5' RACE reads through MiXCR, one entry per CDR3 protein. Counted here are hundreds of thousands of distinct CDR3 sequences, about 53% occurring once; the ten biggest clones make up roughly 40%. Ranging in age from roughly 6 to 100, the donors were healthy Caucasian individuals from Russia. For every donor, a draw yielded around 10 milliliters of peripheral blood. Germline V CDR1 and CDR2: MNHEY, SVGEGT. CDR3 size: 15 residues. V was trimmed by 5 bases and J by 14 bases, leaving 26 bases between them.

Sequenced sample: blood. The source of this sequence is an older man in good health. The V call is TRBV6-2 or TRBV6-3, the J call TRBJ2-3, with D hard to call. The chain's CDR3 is CASSKSRIAHRYAYF. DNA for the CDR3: TGTGCCAGCAGTAAAAGTCGGATCGCTCACAGATACGCGTATTTT.